This T cell receptor beta chain was observed in a study of CD8 T cells in ankylosing spondylitis. Via MiXCR, TCRdb re-called the 5' RACE reads, giving one row per CDR3 protein. The data contain about 280,000 distinct CDR3 sequences, roughly 20% of them singletons. The germline V and J ends were trimmed by 3 bases and 6 bases, with 12 bases remaining between them. The CDR3 is 14 residues long. Germline V gene lookup returns CDR1 SNHLY and CDR2 FYNNEI. In its sample, this clonotype was seen a few times. The chain is built from TRBV2 and TRBJ2-4; D remains ambiguous. Sequencing was carried out using blood, either unsorted or a sorted T cell fraction (not recorded which). The TCR sequence derives from a male donor with ankylosing spondylitis or in good health (not recorded which). The CDR3 spells CASSDSGTSNIQYF. The CDR3 nucleotides read TGTGCCAGCAGTGATTCAGGAACTTCAAACATTCAGTACTTC.